What follows are 13 T cell receptor beta chains derived from one specimen sequenced in a study of T cell changes during pregnancy in multiple sclerosis. This table comes from immunoSEQ multiplex PCR, and its TCRdb copy is limited to in-frame clones, with some not included. The sample gives approximately 50,000 clones, about 90% of which show up once; 0.45% to 0.6% is in the top ten. The sample in question was CD4+ T cells from peripheral blood mononuclear cells, obtained after pregnancy. The receptors derive from a female donor with multiple sclerosis, enrolled in a pregnancy study.

The chain employs TRBV5-1 and TRBJ2-1; TRBD2 aligns across 9 bases. The CDR3 loop spans 16 amino acids. Germline V lookup: CDR1 SGHRS, CDR2 YFSETQ. The V gene end was trimmed by 1 base and the J gene end by 0 bases; junction bases not matched to a gene: 2. The CDR3 here is CASSLTSGHSYNEQFF. CDR3 DNA sequence: TGCGCCAGCAGCTTGACTAGCGGGCACTCCTACAATGAGCAGTTCTTC.

This clone is medium-sized within its sample. The V and J genes are TRBV2 and TRBJ1-5; 8 bases match TRBD1. Germline V gene lookup returns CDR1 SNHLY and CDR2 FYNNEI. CDR3 length equals 13 residues. V shed 8 bases, J shed 4 bases, and the junction held 4 bases outside the gene matches. CDR3 coding DNA: TGTGCCAGCTTCGGGGACAGGAATCAGCCCCAGCATTTT. Translating gives CASFGDRNQPQHF.

This chain connects TRBV28 to TRBJ1-5; 7 bases align to TRBD1. The CDR3 has 17 amino acids. J lost 5 bases, V lost 3 bases, and 13 bases had no gene match. CDR1 MDHEN and CDR2 SYDVKM come from the germline V gene. The DNA of the CDR3 is TGTGCCAGCAGTTTGATAAACAGGGGAATGGCCTATCAGCCCCAGCATTTT. It is translated as CASSLINRGMAYQPQHF.

The J gene is TRBJ2-1, the V gene TRBV5-1; D ambiguous. Germline CDR1 reads SGHRS; CDR2 reads YFSETQ. The CDR3 has 14 amino acids. The ends were cut back, 4 bases at V and 4 bases at J, with 12 bases in the middle. Here the CDR3 reads CASSRKDIYNEQFF. The CDR3 coding sequence is TGCGCCAGCAGCCGGAAAGACATTTACAATGAGCAGTTCTTC.

The chain joins TRBV9 to TRBJ2-2; D unclear. The CDR3 runs 15 residues. V was pared by 0 bases and J by 2 bases, with 8 bases between. The germline V gene encodes CDR1 SGDLS and CDR2 YYNGEE. The CDR3 region is CASSVVPVNTGELFF. The CDR3 coding sequence is TGTGCCAGCAGCGTAGTCCCCGTTAACACCGGGGAGCTGTTTTTT.

The chain combines TRBV6-1 with TRBJ2-5; possibly TRBD2 for D (5 bases). The J call could be wrong; TRBJ2-7 is a better fit for the DNA end. CDR1 MNHNS and CDR2 SASEGT come from the germline V gene. The CDR3 covers 13 residues. This chain's CDR3 is CASSAARAYEQYF. CDR3 bases: TGTGCCAGCAGTGCGGCGAGGGCCTACGAGCAGTACTTC.

The chain links TRBV5-4 to TRBJ2-1, with 9 nucleotides matching TRBD2. The CDR3 is 16 amino acids. Germline CDR1 reads SGHNT; CDR2 reads YYREEE (reference sequence). The J segment lost 3 bases and the V segment lost 3 bases, leaving 7 bases of the junction unmatched. CDR3 protein: CASSSELAGSYNEQFF. CDR3 DNA: TGTGCCAGCAGCTCCGAACTAGCGGGTAGCTACAATGAGCAGTTCTTC.

Within the sample, this clone is medium-sized. This chain links TRBV11-2 with TRBJ2-1, with 8 bases lining up with TRBD2. Germline assignment: CDR1 SGHAT and CDR2 FQNNGV. CDR3 size: 16 residues. Germline trimming cut 0 bases from V and 5 bases from J; bases unmatched to any gene: 6. DNA for the CDR3: TGTGCCAGCAGCTTAGATACGGGAGGGAACCACAATGAGCAGTTCTTC. It specifies CASSLDTGGNHNEQFF.

V gene TRBV4-1 combines with J gene TRBJ1-1; 7 bases align to TRBD1. Germline CDR1 reads MGHRA; CDR2 reads YSYEKL. The CDR3 is made up of 14 amino acids. V was clipped by 0 bases and J by 11 bases; unmatched bases: 9. The CDR3 region is CASSQDLSRGLAFF. CDR3 bases: TGCGCCAGCAGCCAAGATCTGAGCAGGGGGTTGGCTTTCTTT.

The chain employs TRBV30 and TRBJ1-2; D unresolved. CDR1 is GTSNPN and CDR2 is SVGIG in the germline V gene (reference sequence). This CDR3 region has 13 residues. The ends were cut back, 0 bases at V and 7 bases at J, with 12 bases in the middle. CDR3 region: CAWSVAVSGGYTF. Written as DNA, the CDR3 is TGTGCCTGGAGTGTAGCCGTTTCAGGTGGCTACACCTTC.

The V call is TRBV18, the J call TRBJ2-7; 7 bases are shared with TRBD1. This CDR3 comprises 13 residues. The germline CDR1 and CDR2 sequences are KGHSH and LQKENI. With V trimmed by 6 bases and J by 4 bases, 6 bases remained unmatched. CDR3 region: CASSRQGGYEQYF. DNA for the CDR3: TGTGCCAGCTCCAGACAGGGCGGGTACGAGCAGTACTTC.

Turning to this clone: At one end the junction does not follow the germline gene, possibly because of a read error. The chain combines TRBV2 with TRBJ1-2; no clear D. Germline V gene sequence: CDR1 SNHLY, CDR2 FYNNEI. The length of the CDR3 is 11 residues. The DNA for the CDR3 is TGTGCCAGCAGGGAAGGCGTGGGCTACACCTTC. Protein: CASREGVGYTF. The entire variable domain, with the rest obtained from reference TRBV2 and TRBJ1-2, is as follows: EPEVTQTPSHQVTQMGQEVILRCVPISNHLYFYWYRQILGQKVEFLVSFYNNEISEKSEIFDDQFSVERPDGSNFTLKIRSTKLEDSAMYFCASREGVGYTFGSGTRLTVV.

This chain connects TRBV18 to TRBJ2-3; D gene unclear. The CDR3 contains 13 residues. The V end was cut by 3 bases, the J end by 6 bases, with 10 bases between. In germline, CDR1 is KGHSH, CDR2 LQKENI. For the CDR3, the DNA is TGTGCCAGCTCACCTCTCGAGGCGGATACGCAGTATTTT. Encoded protein: CASSPLEADTQYF. The full variable domain, with the rest looked up from reference TRBV18 and TRBJ2-3, is NAGVMQNPRHLVRRRGQEARLRCSPMKGHSHVYWYRQLPEEGLKFMVYLQKENIIDESGMPKERFSAEFPKEGPSILRIQQVVRGDSAAYFCASSPLEADTQYFGPGTRLTVL.